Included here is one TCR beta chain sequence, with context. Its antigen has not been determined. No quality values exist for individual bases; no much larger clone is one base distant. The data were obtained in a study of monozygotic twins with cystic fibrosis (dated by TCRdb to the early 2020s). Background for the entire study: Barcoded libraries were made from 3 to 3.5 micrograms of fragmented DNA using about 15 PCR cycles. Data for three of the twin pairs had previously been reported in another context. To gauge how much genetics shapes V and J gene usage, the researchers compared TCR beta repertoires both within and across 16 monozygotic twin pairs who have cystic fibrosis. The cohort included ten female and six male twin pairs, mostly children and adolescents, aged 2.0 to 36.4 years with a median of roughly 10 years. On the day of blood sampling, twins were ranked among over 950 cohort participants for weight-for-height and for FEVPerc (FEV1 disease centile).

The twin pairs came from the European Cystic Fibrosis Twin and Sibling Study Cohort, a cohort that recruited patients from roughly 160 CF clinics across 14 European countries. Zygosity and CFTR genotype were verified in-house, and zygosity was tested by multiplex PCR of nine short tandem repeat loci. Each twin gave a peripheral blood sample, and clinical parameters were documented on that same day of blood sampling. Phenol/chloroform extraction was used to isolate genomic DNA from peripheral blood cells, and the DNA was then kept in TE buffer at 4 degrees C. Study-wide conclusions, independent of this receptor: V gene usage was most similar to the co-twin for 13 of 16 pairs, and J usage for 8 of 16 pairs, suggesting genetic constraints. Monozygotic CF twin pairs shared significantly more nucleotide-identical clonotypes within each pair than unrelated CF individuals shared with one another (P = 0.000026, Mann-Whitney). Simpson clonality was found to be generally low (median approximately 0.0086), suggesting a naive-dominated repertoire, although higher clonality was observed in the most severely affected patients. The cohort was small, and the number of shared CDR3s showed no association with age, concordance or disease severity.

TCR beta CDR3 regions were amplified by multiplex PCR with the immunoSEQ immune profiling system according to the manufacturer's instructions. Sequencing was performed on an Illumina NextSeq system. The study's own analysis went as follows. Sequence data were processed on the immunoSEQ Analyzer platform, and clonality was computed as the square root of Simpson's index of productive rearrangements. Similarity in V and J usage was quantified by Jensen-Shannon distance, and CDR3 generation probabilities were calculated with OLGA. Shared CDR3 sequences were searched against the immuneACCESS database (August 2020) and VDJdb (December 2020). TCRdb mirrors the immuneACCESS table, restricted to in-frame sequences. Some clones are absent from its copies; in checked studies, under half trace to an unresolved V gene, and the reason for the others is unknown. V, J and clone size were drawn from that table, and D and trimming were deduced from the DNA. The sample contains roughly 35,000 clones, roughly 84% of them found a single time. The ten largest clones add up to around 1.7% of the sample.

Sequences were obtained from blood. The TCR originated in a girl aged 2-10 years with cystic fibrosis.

The CDR3: CSATPWGGLYF. The nucleotides are TGCAGTGCCACGCCCTGGGGGGGACTCTACTTC. The rearrangement combines TRBV20-1 with TRBJ2-5, with 7 junctional bases fitting TRBD2. For this chain, trimming is 6 bases at the V end and 14 bases at the J end, and the number of junction bases without a gene match is 12. From the cysteine up to the phenylalanine, the CDR3 has a length of 11 residues. The entry retains the CDR3 DNA only, 33 bases that are in frame from base 1. The germline V gene (reference sequence) gives CDR1 as DFQATT and CDR2 as SNEGSKA.